The rows below give T cell receptor beta chains drawn from one sample of a study of shared T cell receptors in the human thymus. Method: immunoSEQ multiplex PCR; TCRdb's copy keeps in-frame clones and lacks some. The sample consists of some 760,000 clones, approximately 85% of them appearing once. The data also belong to a second study, concerning human thymus T cells.

Sequenced material: thymocytes. All receptors come from a girl under three years old with a congenital heart defect. Each CDR3 is given with its conserved first and last residue. The order of the fields is D gene, clone size, J gene, V gene, CDR3 protein, CDR3 DNA. D genes are given only for firm matches. Clone size is not always given. Where it is, it says once, few, many or a class for expanded clones.

>TRBD1|NA|TRBJ1-1|TRBV5-5
CASSSKGQERTEAFF
TGTGCCAGCAGCTCCAAAGGACAGGAAAGGACTGAAGCTTTCTTT
>TRBD1|NA|TRBJ1-2|TRBV7-8
CASSAGQGDYGYTF
TGTGCCAGCAGCGCTGGACAGGGTGACTATGGCTACACCTTC
>TRBD1|NA|TRBJ1-2|TRBV6-1
CASSEGGQVYGYTF
TGTGCCAGCAGTGAAGGGGGACAGGTCTATGGCTACACCTTC
>TRBD1|NA|TRBJ2-7|TRBV27
CASSLRTGVYEQYF
TGTGCCAGCAGTTTAAGGACAGGGGTCTACGAGCAGTACTTC
>NA|few|TRBJ2-5|TRBV12-2
CASRPLAEETQYF
TGTGCAAGTCGCCCACTAGCGGAAGAGACCCAGTACTTC
>TRBD1|few|TRBJ2-2|TRBV5-6
CASSLQGPRTGELFF
TGTGCCAGCAGCTTACAGGGGCCCCGAACCGGGGAGCTGTTTTTT
>TRBD2|NA|TRBJ2-1|TRBV6-1
CASSDPAGGVYEQFF
TGTGCCAGCAGTGATCCGGCGGGGGGGGTGTATGAGCAGTTCTTC
>TRBD2|NA|TRBJ2-1|TRBV12-5
CASGLERGTSGGARGNEQFF
TGTGCTAGTGGTTTGGAACGTGGGACTAGCGGGGGGGCCCGGGGAAATGAGCAGTTCTTC
>NA|NA|TRBJ2-1|TRBV6-5
CASSYIPLVWRQFF
TGTGCCAGCAGTTACATCCCACTAGTATGGAGGCAGTTCTTC
>NA|once|TRBJ2-7|TRBV15
CATSRDRGLESEQYF
TGTGCCACCAGCAGAGATCGGGGGTTAGAGAGCGAGCAGTACTTC
>NA|NA|TRBJ1-2|TRBV10-3
CAITGQTGNRDYGYTF
TGTGCCATCACGGGGCAAACAGGGAATCGGGACTATGGCTACACCTTC
>TRBD2|NA|TRBJ2-1|TRBV5-4
CASSLLSGGAGDEQFF
TGTGCCAGCAGCTTGCTCAGCGGGGGGGCCGGCGATGAGCAGTTCTTC
>NA|NA|TRBJ1-2|TRBV19
CASSITGSGVRGYTF
TGTGCCAGTAGCATAACCGGATCCGGGGTTCGTGGCTACACCTTC
>NA|NA|TRBJ1-2|TRBV14
CASSQEETANYGYTF
TGTGCCAGCAGCCAAGAGGAAACAGCCAACTATGGCTACACCTTC
>TRBD1|NA|TRBJ2-3|TRBV2
CASRGDSSDTQYF
TGTGCCAGCAGGGGGGACAGCTCAGATACGCAGTATTTT
>TRBD2|NA|TRBJ2-5|TRBV6-4
CASSDPLAGGPPLQTQYF
TGTGCCAGCAGTGACCCACTAGCGGGGGGGCCTCCACTACAGACCCAGTACTTC
>TRBD1|NA|TRBJ2-7|TRBV10-3
CASRNRGHEQYF
TGTGCCAGCAGAAACAGGGGCCACGAGCAGTACTTC
>TRBD2|NA|TRBJ2-7|TRBV27
CASSRRGLEAYEQYF
TGTGCCAGCAGCCGTCGTGGACTAGAAGCCTACGAGCAGTACTTC
>TRBD1|NA|TRBJ1-2|TRBV7-9
CASSSSDRPEDGYTF
TGTGCCAGCAGCTCGTCGGACAGGCCGGAGGATGGCTACACCTTC
>NA|few|TRBJ2-5|TRBV7-6
CASSLSTGEYQETQYF
TGTGCCAGCAGCCTTTCGACAGGAGAGTACCAAGAGACCCAGTACTTC
>NA|few|TRBJ2-2|TRBV14
CASSQDRLANTGELFF
TGTGCCAGCAGCCAAGACAGGCTGGCCAACACCGGGGAGCTGTTTTTT
>NA|NA|TRBJ1-6|TRBV4-1
CASSNTSQGSNNSPLHF
TGCGCCAGCAGCAATACTTCCCAGGGGTCTAATAATTCACCCCTCCACTTT
>NA|NA|TRBJ1-3|TRBV12-5
CASGFTGEFGNTIYF
TGTGCTAGTGGTTTTACCGGGGAATTCGGCAACACCATATATTTT
>TRBD2|NA|TRBJ2-1|TRBV19
CASSIGAGGLNEQFF
TGTGCCAGTAGTATAGGAGCGGGGGGGCTCAATGAGCAGTTCTTC
>TRBD1|NA|TRBJ2-1|TRBV5-6
CASRELRRGPYNEQFF
TGTGCCAGCAGGGAACTCCGCAGGGGGCCCTACAATGAGCAGTTCTTC
>NA|NA|TRBJ1-2|TRBV27
CASSAGNYGYTF
TGTGCCAGCAGTGCCGGTAACTATGGCTACACCTTC
>NA|NA|TRBJ1-1|TRBV28
CASSWAPTVNTEAFF
TGTGCCAGCAGTTGGGCCCCGACAGTGAACACTGAAGCTTTCTTT
>TRBD2|NA|TRBJ2-1|TRBV4-2
CASSQRAGGPILYNEQFF
TGTGCCAGCAGCCAACGGGCGGGGGGCCCTATCCTCTACAATGAGCAGTTCTTC
>TRBD2|NA|TRBJ2-3|TRBV15
CATSGTSDYTDTQYF
TGTGCCACCAGCGGAACTAGCGACTACACAGATACGCAGTATTTT
>NA|NA|TRBJ1-3|TRBV18
CASSSDRPTSGNTIYF
TGTGCCAGCTCATCCGACAGACCCACCTCTGGAAACACCATATATTTT
>TRBD1|NA|TRBJ2-5|TRBV4-1
CASSQWAGGVETQYF
TGCGCCAGCAGCCAATGGGCAGGGGGAGTAGAGACCCAGTACTTC
>NA|once|TRBJ1-3|TRBV14
CASSQVDSSSGNTIYF
TGTGCCAGCAGCCAAGTCGACAGCTCCTCTGGAAACACCATATATTTT
>TRBD1|NA|TRBJ2-7|TRBV27
CASSLKQGHEQYF
TGTGCCAGCAGTTTAAAACAGGGGCACGAGCAGTACTTC
>TRBD2|NA|TRBJ2-5|TRBV4-1
CASSQTGGGPLQETQYF
TGCGCCAGCAGCCAAACTGGCGGGGGGCCGCTGCAAGAGACCCAGTACTTC
>NA|few|TRBJ1-4|TRBV9
CASSVGRGSEKLFF
TGTGCCAGCAGCGTAGGTAGAGGGAGCGAAAAACTGTTTTTT
>NA|NA|TRBJ1-5|TRBV6-6
CASSYLSGGNQPQHF
TGTGCCAGCAGTTACCTCTCCGGAGGCAATCAGCCCCAGCATTTT
>TRBD2|NA|TRBJ2-5|TRBV5-1
CASSLRGTSGVQETQYF
TGCGCCAGCAGCTTAAGGGGGACTAGCGGGGTACAAGAGACCCAGTACTTC
>NA|NA|TRBJ2-7|TRBV28
CASGSGTRGAHEQYF
TGTGCCAGCGGGTCCGGGACCCGGGGGGCCCACGAGCAGTACTTC